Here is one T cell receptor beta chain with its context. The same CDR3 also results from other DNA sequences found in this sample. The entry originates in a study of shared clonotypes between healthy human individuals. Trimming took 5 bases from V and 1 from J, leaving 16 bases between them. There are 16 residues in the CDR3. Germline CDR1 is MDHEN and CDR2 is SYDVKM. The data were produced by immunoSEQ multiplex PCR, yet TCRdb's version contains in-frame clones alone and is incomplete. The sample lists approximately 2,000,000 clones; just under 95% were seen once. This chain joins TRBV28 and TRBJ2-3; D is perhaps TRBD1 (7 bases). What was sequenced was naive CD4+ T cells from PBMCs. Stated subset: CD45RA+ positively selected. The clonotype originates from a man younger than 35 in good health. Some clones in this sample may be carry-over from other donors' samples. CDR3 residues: CASSTRTGGGTDTQYF. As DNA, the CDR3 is TGTGCCAGCAGTACCAGGACAGGCGGGGGCACAGATACGCAGTATTTT.